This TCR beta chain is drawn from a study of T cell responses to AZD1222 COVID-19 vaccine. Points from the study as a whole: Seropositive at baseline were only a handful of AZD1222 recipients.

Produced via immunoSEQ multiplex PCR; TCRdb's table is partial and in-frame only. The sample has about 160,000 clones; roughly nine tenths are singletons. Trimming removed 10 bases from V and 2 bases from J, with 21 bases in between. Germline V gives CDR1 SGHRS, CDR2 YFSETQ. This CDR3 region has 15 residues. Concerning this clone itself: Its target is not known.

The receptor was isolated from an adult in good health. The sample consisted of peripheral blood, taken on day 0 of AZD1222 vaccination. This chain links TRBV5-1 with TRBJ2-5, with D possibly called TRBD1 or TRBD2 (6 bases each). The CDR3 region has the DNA TGCGCCGGCCTAACGGGCTGGGGGGCACAAGAGACCCAGTACTTC. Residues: CAGLTGWGAQETQYF.